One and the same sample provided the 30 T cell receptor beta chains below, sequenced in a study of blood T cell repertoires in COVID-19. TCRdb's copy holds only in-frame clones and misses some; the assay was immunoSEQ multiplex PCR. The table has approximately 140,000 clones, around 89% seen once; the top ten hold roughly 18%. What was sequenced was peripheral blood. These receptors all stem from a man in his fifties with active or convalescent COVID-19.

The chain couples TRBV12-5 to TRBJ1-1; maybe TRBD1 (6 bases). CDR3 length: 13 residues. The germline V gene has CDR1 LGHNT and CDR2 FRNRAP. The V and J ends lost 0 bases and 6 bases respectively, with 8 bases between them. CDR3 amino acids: CASGLVQGSEAFF. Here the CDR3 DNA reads TGTGCTAGTGGTTTGGTACAGGGATCTGAAGCTTTCTTT.

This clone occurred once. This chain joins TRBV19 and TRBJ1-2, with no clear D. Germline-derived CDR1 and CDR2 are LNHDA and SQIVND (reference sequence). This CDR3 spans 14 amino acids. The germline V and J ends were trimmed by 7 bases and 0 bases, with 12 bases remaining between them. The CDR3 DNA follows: TGTGCCAGTATAAGATCGGGTACTAACTATGGCTACACCTTC. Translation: CASIRSGTNYGYTF.

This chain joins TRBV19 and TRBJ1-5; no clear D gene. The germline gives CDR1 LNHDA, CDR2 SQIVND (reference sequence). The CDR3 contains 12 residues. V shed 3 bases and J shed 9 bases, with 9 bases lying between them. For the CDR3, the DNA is TGTGCCAGTAGTATCATAGGCGGGCCCCAGCATTTT. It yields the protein CASSIIGGPQHF.

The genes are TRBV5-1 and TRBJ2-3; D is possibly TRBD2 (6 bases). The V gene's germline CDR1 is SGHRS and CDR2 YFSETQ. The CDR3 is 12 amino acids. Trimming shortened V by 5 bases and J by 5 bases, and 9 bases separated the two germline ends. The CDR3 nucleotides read TGCGCCAGCAGGCGGGAAGGAGATACGCAGTATTTT. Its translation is CASRREGDTQYF.

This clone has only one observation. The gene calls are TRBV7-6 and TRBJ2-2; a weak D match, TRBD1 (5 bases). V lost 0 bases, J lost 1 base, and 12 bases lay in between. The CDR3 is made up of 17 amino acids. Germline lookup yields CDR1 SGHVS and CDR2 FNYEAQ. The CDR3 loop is CASSLAPPGWNTGELFF. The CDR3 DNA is TGTGCCAGCAGCTTAGCCCCCCCAGGGTGGAACACCGGGGAGCTGTTTTTT.

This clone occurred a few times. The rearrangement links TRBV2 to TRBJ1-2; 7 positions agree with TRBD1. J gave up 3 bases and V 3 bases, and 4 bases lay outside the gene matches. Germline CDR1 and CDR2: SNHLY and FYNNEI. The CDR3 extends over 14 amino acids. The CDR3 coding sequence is TGTGCCAGCAGTGATGGGACAGAGTACTATGGCTACACCTTC. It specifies CASSDGTEYYGYTF.

CDR3 sequence: CASSRGQSDQPQHF. CDR3 bases: TGTGCCAGCAGCCGTGGACAGTCCGATCAGCCCCAGCATTTT. The chain couples TRBV5-8 to TRBJ1-5; a possible D gene is TRBD1 (6 bases). The CDR3 is 14 amino acids. The V end was cut by 4 bases, the J end by 5 bases, with 13 bases between. Germline V lookup: CDR1 SGHTS, CDR2 YDEGEE.

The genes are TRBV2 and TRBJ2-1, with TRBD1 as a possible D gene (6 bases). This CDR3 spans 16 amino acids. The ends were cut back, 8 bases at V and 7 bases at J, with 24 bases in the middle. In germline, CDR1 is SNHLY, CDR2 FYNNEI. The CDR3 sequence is CASLVNDRRGPNEQFF. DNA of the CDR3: TGTGCCAGCTTGGTAAACGACAGGAGAGGTCCTAATGAGCAGTTCTTC.

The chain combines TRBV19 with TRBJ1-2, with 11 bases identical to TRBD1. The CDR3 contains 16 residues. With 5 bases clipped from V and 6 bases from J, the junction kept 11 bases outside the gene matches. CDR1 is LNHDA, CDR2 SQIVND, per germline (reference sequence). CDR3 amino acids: CASSRAGQGATHGYTF. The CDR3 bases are TGTGCCAGTAGTCGAGCTGGACAGGGGGCGACTCATGGCTACACCTTC.

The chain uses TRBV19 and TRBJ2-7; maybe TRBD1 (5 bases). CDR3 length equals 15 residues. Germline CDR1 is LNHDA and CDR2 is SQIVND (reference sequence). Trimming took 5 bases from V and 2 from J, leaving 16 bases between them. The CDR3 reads CASSSQGDMAYEQYF. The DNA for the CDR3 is TGTGCCAGTAGTTCGCAGGGTGATATGGCCTACGAGCAGTACTTC.

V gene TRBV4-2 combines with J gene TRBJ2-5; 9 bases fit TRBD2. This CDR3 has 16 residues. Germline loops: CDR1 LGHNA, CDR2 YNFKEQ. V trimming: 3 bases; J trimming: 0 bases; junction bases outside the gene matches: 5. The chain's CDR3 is CASSQPIAGDQETQYF. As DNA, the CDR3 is TGTGCCAGCAGCCAGCCTATAGCGGGGGACCAAGAGACCCAGTACTTC.

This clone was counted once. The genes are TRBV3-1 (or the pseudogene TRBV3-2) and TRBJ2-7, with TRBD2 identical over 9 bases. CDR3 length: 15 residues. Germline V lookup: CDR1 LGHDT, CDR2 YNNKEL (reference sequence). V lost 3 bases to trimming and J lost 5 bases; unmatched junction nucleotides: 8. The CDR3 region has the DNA TGTGCCAGCAGCCATGCCTCCCTAGCGGGGAACGAGCAGTACTTC. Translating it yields CASSHASLAGNEQYF.

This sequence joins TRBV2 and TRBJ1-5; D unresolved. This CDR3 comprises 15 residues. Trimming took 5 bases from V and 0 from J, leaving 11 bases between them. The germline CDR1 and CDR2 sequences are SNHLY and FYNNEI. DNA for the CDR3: TGTGCCAGCAGTCCGCCGGGTCCTAGCAATCAGCCCCAGCATTTT. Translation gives CASSPPGPSNQPQHF.

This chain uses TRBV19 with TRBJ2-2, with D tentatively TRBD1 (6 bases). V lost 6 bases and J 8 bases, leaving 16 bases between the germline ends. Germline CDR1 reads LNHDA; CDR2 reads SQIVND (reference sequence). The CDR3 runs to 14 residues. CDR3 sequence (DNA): TGTGCCAGTAGACCCTCAGGGGCGATTGGGGAGCTGTTTTTT. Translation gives CASRPSGAIGELFF.

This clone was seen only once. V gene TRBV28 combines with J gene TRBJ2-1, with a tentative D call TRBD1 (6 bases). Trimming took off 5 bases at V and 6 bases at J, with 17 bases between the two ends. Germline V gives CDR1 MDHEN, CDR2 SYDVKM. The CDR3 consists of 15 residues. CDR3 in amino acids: CASSLGQGGSNEQFF. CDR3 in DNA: TGTGCCAGCAGTCTCGGACAAGGGGGATCCAATGAGCAGTTCTTC.

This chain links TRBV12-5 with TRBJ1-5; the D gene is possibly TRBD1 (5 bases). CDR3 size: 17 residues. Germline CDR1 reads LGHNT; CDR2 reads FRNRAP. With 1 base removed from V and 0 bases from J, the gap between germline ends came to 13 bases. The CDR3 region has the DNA TGTGCTAGTGGTTTGGATTACGGGGGTTTTAGCAATCAGCCCCAGCATTTT. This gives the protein CASGLDYGGFSNQPQHF.

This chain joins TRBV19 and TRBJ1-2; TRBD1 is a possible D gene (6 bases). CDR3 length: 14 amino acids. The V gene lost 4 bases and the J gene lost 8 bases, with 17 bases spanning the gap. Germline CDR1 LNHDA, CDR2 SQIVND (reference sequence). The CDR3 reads CASSTGQKGDGYTF. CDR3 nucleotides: TGTGCCAGTAGTACCGGACAGAAAGGCGACGGCTACACCTTC. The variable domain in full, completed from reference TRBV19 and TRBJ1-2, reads DGGITQSPKYLFRKEGQNVTLSCEQNLNHDAMYWYRQDPGQGLRLIYYSQIVNDFQKGDIAEGYSVSREKKESFPLTVTSAQKNPTAFYLCASSTGQKGDGYTFGSGTRLTVV.

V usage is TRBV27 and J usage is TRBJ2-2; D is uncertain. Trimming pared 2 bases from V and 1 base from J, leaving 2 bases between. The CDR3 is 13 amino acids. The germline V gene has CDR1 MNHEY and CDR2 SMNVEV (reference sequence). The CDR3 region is CASSLLNTGELFF. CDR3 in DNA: TGTGCCAGCAGTTTACTGAACACCGGGGAGCTGTTTTTT.

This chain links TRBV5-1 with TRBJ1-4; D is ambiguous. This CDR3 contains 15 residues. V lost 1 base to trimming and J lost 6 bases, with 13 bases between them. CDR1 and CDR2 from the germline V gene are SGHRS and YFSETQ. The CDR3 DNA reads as TGCGCCAGCAGCTTGCGGGAGGGAGGTTATGAAAAACTGTTTTTT. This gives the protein CASSLREGGYEKLFF. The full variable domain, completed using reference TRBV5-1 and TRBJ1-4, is KAGVTQTPRYLIKTRGQQVTLSCSPISGHRSVSWYQQTPGQGLQFLFEYFSETQRNKGNFPGRFSGRQFSNSRSEMNVSTLELGDSALYLCASSLREGGYEKLFFGSGTQLSVL.

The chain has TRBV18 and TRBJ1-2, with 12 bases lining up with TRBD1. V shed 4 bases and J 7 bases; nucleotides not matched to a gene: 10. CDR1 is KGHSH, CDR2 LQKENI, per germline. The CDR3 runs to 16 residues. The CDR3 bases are TGTGCCAGCTCACAGGCGTCGGGACAGGGGGCGAGTGGCTACACCTTC. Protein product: CASSQASGQGASGYTF.

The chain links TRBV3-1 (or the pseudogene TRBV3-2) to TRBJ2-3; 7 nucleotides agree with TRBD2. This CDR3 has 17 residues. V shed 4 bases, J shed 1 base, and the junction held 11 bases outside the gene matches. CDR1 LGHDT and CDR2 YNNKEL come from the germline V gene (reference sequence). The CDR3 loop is CASSPTDGGEGTDTQYF. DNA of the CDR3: TGTGCCAGCAGCCCCACTGATGGGGGGGAGGGCACAGATACGCAGTATTTT.

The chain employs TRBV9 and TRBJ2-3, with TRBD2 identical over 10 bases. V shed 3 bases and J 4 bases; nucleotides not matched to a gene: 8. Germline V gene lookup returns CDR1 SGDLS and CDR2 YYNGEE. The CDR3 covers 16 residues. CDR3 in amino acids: CASSAPPAGGSDTQYF. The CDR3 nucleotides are TGTGCCAGCAGCGCCCCTCCAGCGGGGGGGTCAGATACGCAGTATTTT.

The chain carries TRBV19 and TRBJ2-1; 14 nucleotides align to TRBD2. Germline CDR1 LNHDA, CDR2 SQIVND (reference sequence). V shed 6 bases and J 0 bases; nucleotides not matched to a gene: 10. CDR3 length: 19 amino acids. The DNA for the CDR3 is TGTGCCAGTAGCACCTTGGGACTAGCGGGGGAGAGCTCCTACAATGAGCAGTTCTTC. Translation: CASSTLGLAGESSYNEQFF.

The CDR3 coding sequence is TGTGCCATCATGTTAGCGGGTAGCGGTTACAATGAGCAGTTCTTC. It yields the protein CAIMLAGSGYNEQFF. V is TRBV10-3 and J is TRBJ2-1, with TRBD2 matching over 7 bases. Trimming took 7 bases from V and 4 from J; bases not matched to a gene: 10. This CDR3 region has 15 residues. In germline, CDR1 is ENHRY, CDR2 SYGVKD.

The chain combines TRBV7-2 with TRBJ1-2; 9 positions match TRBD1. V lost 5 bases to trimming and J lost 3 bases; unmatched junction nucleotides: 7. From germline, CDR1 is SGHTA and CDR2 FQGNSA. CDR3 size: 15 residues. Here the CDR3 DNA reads TGTGCCAGCAGCCCCCAAACAGGGGGCCACTATGGCTACACCTTC. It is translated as CASSPQTGGHYGYTF.

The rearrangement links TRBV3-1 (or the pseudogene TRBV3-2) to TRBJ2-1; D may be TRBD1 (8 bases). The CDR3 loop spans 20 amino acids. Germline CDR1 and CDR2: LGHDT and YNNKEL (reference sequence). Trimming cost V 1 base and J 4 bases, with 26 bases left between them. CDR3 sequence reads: CASSQGRGQLRERFYNEQFF. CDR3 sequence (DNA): TGTGCCAGCAGCCAAGGCAGGGGGCAACTGCGGGAGCGTTTTTACAATGAGCAGTTCTTC.

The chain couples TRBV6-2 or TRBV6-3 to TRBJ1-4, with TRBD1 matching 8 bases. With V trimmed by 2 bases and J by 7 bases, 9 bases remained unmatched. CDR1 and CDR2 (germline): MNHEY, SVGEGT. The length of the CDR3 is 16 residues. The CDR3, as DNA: TGTGCCAGCAGTTACGGACTCGGACAGGGTCCTGAAAAACTGTTTTTT. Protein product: CASSYGLGQGPEKLFF.

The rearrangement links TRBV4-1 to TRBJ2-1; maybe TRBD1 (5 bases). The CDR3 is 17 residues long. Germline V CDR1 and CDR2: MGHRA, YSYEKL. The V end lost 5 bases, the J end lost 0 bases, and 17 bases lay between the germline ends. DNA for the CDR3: TGCGCCAGCAGCAAGGGGTTTAGCCAGAGCTCCTACAATGAGCAGTTCTTC. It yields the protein CASSKGFSQSSYNEQFF.

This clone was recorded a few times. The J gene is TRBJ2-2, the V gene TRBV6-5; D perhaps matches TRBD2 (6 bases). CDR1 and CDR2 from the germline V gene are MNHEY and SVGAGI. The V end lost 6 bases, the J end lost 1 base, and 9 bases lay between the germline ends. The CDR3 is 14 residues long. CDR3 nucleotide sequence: TGTGCCAGCAGGGAGGGTCGGAACACCGGGGAGCTGTTTTTT. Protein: CASREGRNTGELFF.

The CDR3 DNA is TGTGCCAGCAGTGTAAGGGACAGGGAGTCGGATACGTATTTT. This translates into CASSVRDRESDTYF. The chain has TRBV2 and TRBJ2-3; TRBD1 agrees at 9 bases. In germline, CDR1 is SNHLY, CDR2 FYNNEI. The CDR3 covers 14 residues. Trimming took 4 bases from V and 14 from J; bases not matched to a gene: 13.